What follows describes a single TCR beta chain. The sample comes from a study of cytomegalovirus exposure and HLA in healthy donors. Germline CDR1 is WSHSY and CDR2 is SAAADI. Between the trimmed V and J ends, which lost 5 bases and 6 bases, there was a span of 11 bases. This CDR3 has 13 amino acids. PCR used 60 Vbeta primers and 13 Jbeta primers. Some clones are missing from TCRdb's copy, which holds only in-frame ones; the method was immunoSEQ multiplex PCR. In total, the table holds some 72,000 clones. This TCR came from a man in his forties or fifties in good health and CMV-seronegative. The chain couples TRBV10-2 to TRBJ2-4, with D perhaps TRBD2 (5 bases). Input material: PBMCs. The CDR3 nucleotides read TGCGCCAGCAGTCTCCAACTAGGAAACATTCAGTACTTC. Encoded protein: CASSLQLGNIQYF.